This T cell receptor beta chain derives from a study of T cell responses to AZD1222 COVID-19 vaccine. In the case of this clone: Its cognate antigen is unknown.

The CDR3 runs to 16 residues. Germline V CDR1 and CDR2: MNHEY, SMNVEV (reference sequence). V shed 5 bases and J shed 0 bases, with 14 bases lying between them. Study-wide results and limits: Spike-specific TCR depth and breadth grew after two AZD1222 doses. White British ancestry dominated among donors, who included more females, and clonal diversity was possibly underestimated. Of the AZD1222 recipients, only five to seven were seropositive at baseline.

Assay used: immunoSEQ multiplex PCR; TCRdb lists only in-frame clones, some missing. The data show roughly 44,000 clones, with about 83% seen just once and roughly half held by the top ten. This receptor was obtained from an adult in good health. The sample here was peripheral blood, taken on day 0 of AZD1222 vaccination. The chain carries TRBV27 and TRBJ1-5; D is undetermined. CDR3 DNA sequence: TGTGCCAGCAGTCCGCGCCACAGAATTAGCAATCAGCCCCAGCATTTT. Protein: CASSPRHRISNQPQHF.